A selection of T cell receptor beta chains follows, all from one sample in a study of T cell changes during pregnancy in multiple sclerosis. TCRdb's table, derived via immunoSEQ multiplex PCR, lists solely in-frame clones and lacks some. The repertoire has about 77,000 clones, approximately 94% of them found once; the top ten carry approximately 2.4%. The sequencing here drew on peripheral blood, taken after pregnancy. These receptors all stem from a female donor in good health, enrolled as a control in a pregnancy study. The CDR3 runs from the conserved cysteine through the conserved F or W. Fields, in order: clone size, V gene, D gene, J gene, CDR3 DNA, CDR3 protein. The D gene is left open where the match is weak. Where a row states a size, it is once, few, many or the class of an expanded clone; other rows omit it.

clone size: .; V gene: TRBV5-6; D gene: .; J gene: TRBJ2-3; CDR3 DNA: TGTGCCAGCAGTCACCTCGCCCGACGGACTACCGACACAGATACGCAGTATTTT; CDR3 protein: CASSHLARRTTDTDTQYF
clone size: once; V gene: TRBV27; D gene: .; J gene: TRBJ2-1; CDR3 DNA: TGTGCCAGCAGTTTCGACTCCGGACACGGGAATGAGCAGTTCTTC; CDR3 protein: CASSFDSGHGNEQFF
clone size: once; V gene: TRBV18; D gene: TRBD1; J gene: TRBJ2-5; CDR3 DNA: TGTGCCAGCTCACGGGACAGGGGAGGATTGGAGACCCAGTACTTC; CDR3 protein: CASSRDRGGLETQYF
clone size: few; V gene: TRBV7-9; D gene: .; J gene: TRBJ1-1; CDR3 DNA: TGTGCCAGCAGACCACAGTTAGGGGGAACTGAAGCTTTCTTT; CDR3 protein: CASRPQLGGTEAFF
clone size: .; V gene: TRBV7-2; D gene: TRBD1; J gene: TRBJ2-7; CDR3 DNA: TGTGCCAGCAGCCCAGGACAGGGTCTCTTCTCCGAGCAGTACTTC; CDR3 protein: CASSPGQGLFSEQYF
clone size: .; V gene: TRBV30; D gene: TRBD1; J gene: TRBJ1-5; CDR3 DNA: TGTGCCTGGAGTGGGACAGGGGAATTTAAGCCCCAGCATTTT; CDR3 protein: CAWSGTGEFKPQHF
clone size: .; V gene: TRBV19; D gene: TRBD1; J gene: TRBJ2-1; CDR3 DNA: TGTGCCAGTGCGGACAGGGGGTATGAGCAGTTCTTC; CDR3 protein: CASADRGYEQFF
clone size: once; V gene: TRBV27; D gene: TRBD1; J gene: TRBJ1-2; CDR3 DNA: TGTGCCAGCAGTTCGGGACAGGGCACAGGCTACACCTTC; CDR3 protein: CASSSGQGTGYTF
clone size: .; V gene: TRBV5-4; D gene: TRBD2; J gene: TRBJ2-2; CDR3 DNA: TGTGCCAGCAGCCCTGTGGCGGGAGTGAGTACCGGGGAGCTGTTTTTT; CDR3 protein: CASSPVAGVSTGELFF
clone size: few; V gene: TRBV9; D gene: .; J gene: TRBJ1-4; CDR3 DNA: TGTGCCAGCAGCGCCAACAGGGATGGTGAAAAACTGTTTTTT; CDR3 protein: CASSANRDGEKLFF
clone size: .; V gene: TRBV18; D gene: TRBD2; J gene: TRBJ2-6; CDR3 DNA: TGTGCCAGCTCACCTCTACGGGGGGTGGGCTCTGGGGCCAACGTCCTGACTTTC; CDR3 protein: CASSPLRGVGSGANVLTF
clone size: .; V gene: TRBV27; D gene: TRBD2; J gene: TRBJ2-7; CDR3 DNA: TGTGCCAGCAGTCTAGCGGGTTTAAGCTCCTACGAGCAGTACTTC; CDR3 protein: CASSLAGLSSYEQYF